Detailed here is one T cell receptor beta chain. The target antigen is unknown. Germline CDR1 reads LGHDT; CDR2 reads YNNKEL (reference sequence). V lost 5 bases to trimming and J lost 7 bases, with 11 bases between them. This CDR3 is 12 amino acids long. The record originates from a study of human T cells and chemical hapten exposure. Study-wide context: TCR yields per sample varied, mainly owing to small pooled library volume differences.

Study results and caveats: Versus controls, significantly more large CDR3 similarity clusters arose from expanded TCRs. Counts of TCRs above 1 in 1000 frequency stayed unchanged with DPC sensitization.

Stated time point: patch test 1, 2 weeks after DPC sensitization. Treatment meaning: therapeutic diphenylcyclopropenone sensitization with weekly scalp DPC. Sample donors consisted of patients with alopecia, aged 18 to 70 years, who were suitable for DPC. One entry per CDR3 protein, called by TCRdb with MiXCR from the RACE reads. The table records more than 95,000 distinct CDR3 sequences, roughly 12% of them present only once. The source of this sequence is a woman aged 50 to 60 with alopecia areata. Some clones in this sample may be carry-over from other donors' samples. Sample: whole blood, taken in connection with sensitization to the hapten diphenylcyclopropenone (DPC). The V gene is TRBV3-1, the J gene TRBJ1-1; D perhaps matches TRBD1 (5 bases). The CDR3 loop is CASSNEGFEAFF. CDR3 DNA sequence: TGTGCCAGCAGCAACGAGGGGTTTGAAGCTTTCTTT.